This T cell receptor (beta chain) was sequenced in a study of CD8+ T cells in alopecia areata. Regarding treatment: oral pan-JAK inhibitor, 5-10 mg twice daily. The V gene's germline CDR1 is SGHRS and CDR2 YFSETQ. V was trimmed by 4 bases and J by 2 bases, leaving 14 bases between them. The length of the CDR3 is 15 residues. Sequencing templates came from extracted RNA that was reverse transcribed into cDNA. Method: immunoSEQ multiplex PCR; TCRdb's copy keeps in-frame clones and lacks some. The data hold approximately 160,000 clones, with around three fifths observed a single time. The chain employs TRBV5-1 and TRBJ2-3, with a possible D match to TRBD2 (6 bases). Sequences were derived from CD4+ T cells sorted from blood, sampled at week 24, from a patient treated with tofacitinib. The clonotype originates from a human donor with alopecia areata. The CDR3 DNA reads as TGCGCCAGCAGCAAAGGCGGGGTTCTCACAGATACGCAGTATTTT. It encodes CASSKGGVLTDTQYF.